These T cell receptor beta chains were read from a single sample in a study of blood T cells in healthy people across ages. TCRdb called the 5' RACE reads again in MiXCR, with one record for every CDR3 protein. The sample includes around 800,000 distinct CDR3 sequences, around 45% seen only once; the top ten take around 18%. Sample: blood. These receptors were collected from a man at least 80 years old in good health. Both conserved end residues are part of each CDR3. A D gene is named only where the DNA matches it firmly. Size tells how often a clone was seen (once, few, many) or the class of an expanded clone, and some rows leave it out.

abundance: .
d_gene: TRBD1
v_gene: TRBV6-5
j_gene: TRBJ1-1
CDR3nt: TGTGCCAGCAGCAGGACAGGAAGCATGAACACTGAAGCTTTCTTT
CDR3aa: CASSRTGSMNTEAFF

abundance: few
d_gene: .
v_gene: TRBV11-2
j_gene: TRBJ2-5
CDR3nt: TGTGCCAGCAGCACCGGGACGGAGTTCCTCGAGACCCAGTACTTC
CDR3aa: CASSTGTEFLETQYF

abundance: .
d_gene: .
v_gene: TRBV7-2
j_gene: TRBJ2-1
CDR3nt: TGTGCCAGCAGCTTATCCCCCCTAGCTGATGAGCAGTTCTTC
CDR3aa: CASSLSPLADEQFF

abundance: .
d_gene: .
v_gene: TRBV4-2
j_gene: TRBJ2-7
CDR3nt: TGTGCCGGCAGTCCAGGGGTAGTCGGAAGCGAGCAGTACTTC
CDR3aa: CAGSPGVVGSEQYF

abundance: .
d_gene: TRBD2
v_gene: TRBV2
j_gene: TRBJ2-7
CDR3nt: TGTGCCAGCAGGGTCCGGGAGGGACGGTACGAGCAGTACTTC
CDR3aa: CASRVREGRYEQYF

abundance: few
d_gene: .
v_gene: TRBV11-3
j_gene: TRBJ1-1
CDR3nt: TGTGCCAGCAGCTTAGATCCGCACCCGGACACTGAAGCTTTCTTT
CDR3aa: CASSLDPHPDTEAFF

abundance: .
d_gene: .
v_gene: TRBV12-3/TRBV12-4
j_gene: TRBJ2-5
CDR3nt: TGTGCCGGCAGTCTAACTTGGGAGACCCAGTACTTC
CDR3aa: CAGSLTWETQYF

abundance: .
d_gene: TRBD2
v_gene: TRBV6-2/TRBV6-3
j_gene: TRBJ2-3
CDR3nt: TGTGCCAGCATGGGTCGGGTAGCGGGGGGCCGCGCTACGCAGTATTTT
CDR3aa: CASMGRVAGGRATQYF

abundance: .
d_gene: .
v_gene: TRBV7-9
j_gene: TRBJ2-7
CDR3nt: TGTGCCAGCAGCATCAACCCAGACGAGCAGTACTTC
CDR3aa: CASSINPDEQYF

abundance: .
d_gene: .
v_gene: TRBV13
j_gene: TRBJ1-2
CDR3nt: TGTGCCAGCAGCTTAGGCCGGGGGGGCTACACCTTC
CDR3aa: CASSLGRGGYTF

abundance: once
d_gene: .
v_gene: TRBV6-5
j_gene: TRBJ1-2
CDR3nt: TGTGCCAGCAGTTACTCCCGCACGGCAAACTATGGCTACACCTTC
CDR3aa: CASSYSRTANYGYTF

abundance: few
d_gene: TRBD2
v_gene: TRBV7-2
j_gene: TRBJ2-1
CDR3nt: TGTGCCAGCAGCTCAAGGGGACTAGCGGGAGGTTTGCAGTTCTTC
CDR3aa: CASSSRGLAGGLQFF

abundance: few
d_gene: .
v_gene: TRBV5-1
j_gene: TRBJ2-5
CDR3nt: TGCGCCAGCAGCTTGTTCCGTTCACAAGAGACCCAGTACTTC
CDR3aa: CASSLFRSQETQYF

abundance: .
d_gene: .
v_gene: TRBV10-3
j_gene: TRBJ1-1
CDR3nt: TGTGCCATCCGGACAGCAAACACTGAAGCTTTCTTT
CDR3aa: CAIRTANTEAFF

abundance: .
d_gene: TRBD1
v_gene: TRBV5-1
j_gene: TRBJ2-1
CDR3nt: TGCGCCAGCAGCAGGACAGGGGGCTGGCAGGGGTCTGAGCAGTTCTTC
CDR3aa: CASSRTGGWQGSEQFF

abundance: .
d_gene: .
v_gene: TRBV7-3
j_gene: TRBJ2-1
CDR3nt: TGTGCCAGCAGCCCCAGTAGAGCGGGCGGGGAGCAGTTCTTC
CDR3aa: CASSPSRAGGEQFF

abundance: .
d_gene: TRBD2
v_gene: TRBV28
j_gene: TRBJ2-2
CDR3nt: TGTGCCAGCACCAACCCGGGAGCGGGAGGGCCCGGGGAGCTGTTTTTT
CDR3aa: CASTNPGAGGPGELFF

abundance: .
d_gene: TRBD2
v_gene: TRBV12-3/TRBV12-4
j_gene: TRBJ2-1
CDR3nt: TGTGCCAGCAGCCCGCCCAGCGGCCTAGCGGGAGTCCACAATGAGCAGTTCTTC
CDR3aa: CASSPPSGLAGVHNEQFF

abundance: few
d_gene: TRBD1
v_gene: TRBV29-1
j_gene: TRBJ2-3
CDR3nt: TGCAGCGTTGAAGGGGACAGGGGAGGCTTATATACGCAGTATTTT
CDR3aa: CSVEGDRGGLYTQYF

abundance: .
d_gene: TRBD1
v_gene: TRBV7-2
j_gene: TRBJ2-1
CDR3nt: TGTGCCAGCTCCCCGGGACAGGCCCGGGAGCAGTTCTTC
CDR3aa: CASSPGQAREQFF

abundance: .
d_gene: .
v_gene: TRBV10-3
j_gene: TRBJ2-5
CDR3nt: TGTGCCATCAGTGGTGACACCTACCAAGAGACCCAGTACTTC
CDR3aa: CAISGDTYQETQYF

abundance: many
d_gene: TRBD1
v_gene: TRBV28
j_gene: TRBJ2-7
CDR3nt: TGTGCCAGCAAAAAACCAACAGGGGGAACCTACGAGCAGTACTTC
CDR3aa: CASKKPTGGTYEQYF

abundance: .
d_gene: TRBD2
v_gene: TRBV20-1
j_gene: TRBJ2-1
CDR3nt: TGCAGTGCTAGGAAGCGGGAGATGGTTGGCAATGAGCAGTTCTTC
CDR3aa: CSARKREMVGNEQFF

abundance: few
d_gene: .
v_gene: TRBV20-1
j_gene: TRBJ2-7
CDR3nt: TGCAGTGCTAGCGATGATTTGAAGACCTACGAGCAGTACTTC
CDR3aa: CSASDDLKTYEQYF

abundance: .
d_gene: .
v_gene: TRBV5-1
j_gene: TRBJ2-1
CDR3nt: TGCGCCAGCAGCCACAGGGATTACAATGAGCAGTTCTTC
CDR3aa: CASSHRDYNEQFF

abundance: .
d_gene: .
v_gene: TRBV25-1
j_gene: TRBJ1-6
CDR3nt: TGTGCCAGCAGTGATCTTGGACAGAATAATTCACCCCTCCACTTT
CDR3aa: CASSDLGQNNSPLHF

abundance: .
d_gene: .
v_gene: TRBV20-1
j_gene: TRBJ2-1
CDR3nt: TGCAGTGCCCCTCGTAGGGCCTACGATGAGCAGTTCTTC
CDR3aa: CSAPRRAYDEQFF

abundance: .
d_gene: TRBD2
v_gene: TRBV6-4
j_gene: TRBJ2-1
CDR3nt: TGTGCCAGCAGTGACGCGACGGGGGGCAATGAGCAGTTCTTC
CDR3aa: CASSDATGGNEQFF

abundance: .
d_gene: .
v_gene: TRBV14
j_gene: TRBJ2-5
CDR3nt: TGTGCCAGCAGCCTCGGGATTCTTGCGGGCAAGCAGTACTTC
CDR3aa: CASSLGILAGKQYF

abundance: few
d_gene: TRBD1
v_gene: TRBV10-3
j_gene: TRBJ2-3
CDR3nt: TGTGCCATTCTCGGACAGGCAGATACGCAGTATTTT
CDR3aa: CAILGQADTQYF

abundance: .
d_gene: .
v_gene: TRBV7-2
j_gene: TRBJ1-2
CDR3nt: TGTGCCAGCAGCACAACACGGATAAACTATGGCTACACCTTC
CDR3aa: CASSTTRINYGYTF

abundance: once
d_gene: TRBD1
v_gene: TRBV29-1
j_gene: TRBJ1-2
CDR3nt: TGCAGCGTCGCAGACAGGGACTACACCTTC
CDR3aa: CSVADRDYTF

abundance: few
d_gene: TRBD1
v_gene: TRBV29-1
j_gene: TRBJ1-1
CDR3nt: TGCAGCGTTGAAGGGACAGGGGGCGAGTACGGTGAAGCTTTCTTT
CDR3aa: CSVEGTGGEYGEAFF